This record looks at one TCR beta chain sequence and its context. Some clones are missing from TCRdb's copy, which holds only in-frame ones; the method was immunoSEQ multiplex PCR. The data hold about 2.5 million clones, with roughly 90% observed a single time. These data are taken from a study of shared clonotypes between healthy human individuals. V was trimmed by 5 bases and J by 1 base, leaving 18 bases between them. The CDR3 contains 16 residues. Germline CDR1 reads MNHEY; CDR2 reads SMNVEV (reference sequence). This TCR was sampled from a young man in good health. Some clones in this sample may be carry-over from other donors' samples. This chain uses TRBV27 with TRBJ2-7; a possible D gene is TRBD2 (6 bases). The sequenced sample consisted of naive CD4+ T cells from PBMCs. This sample's subset: CD45RA+ positively selected. CDR3 region: CASSGPRRGLSYEQYF. CDR3 nucleotides: TGTGCCAGCAGTGGACCCCGGCGGGGACTTTCCTACGAGCAGTACTTC.